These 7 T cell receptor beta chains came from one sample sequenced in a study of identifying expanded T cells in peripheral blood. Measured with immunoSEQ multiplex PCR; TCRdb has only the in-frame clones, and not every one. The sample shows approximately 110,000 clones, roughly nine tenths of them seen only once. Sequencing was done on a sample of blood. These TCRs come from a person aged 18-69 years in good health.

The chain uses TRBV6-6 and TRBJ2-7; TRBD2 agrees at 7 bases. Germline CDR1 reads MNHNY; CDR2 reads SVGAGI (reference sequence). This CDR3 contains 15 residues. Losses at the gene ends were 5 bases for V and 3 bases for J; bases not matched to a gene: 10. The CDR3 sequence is CASSTIAGRRYEQYF. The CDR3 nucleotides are TGTGCCAGCAGTACCATAGCGGGCCGCCGCTACGAGCAGTACTTC.

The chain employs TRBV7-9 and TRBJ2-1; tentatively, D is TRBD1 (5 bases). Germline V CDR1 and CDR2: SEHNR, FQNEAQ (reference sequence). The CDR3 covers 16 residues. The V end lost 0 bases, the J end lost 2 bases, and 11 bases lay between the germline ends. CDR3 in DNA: TGTGCCAGCAGCTTAGCGGGGCTATCCACCTACAATGAGCAGTTCTTC. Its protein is CASSLAGLSTYNEQFF.

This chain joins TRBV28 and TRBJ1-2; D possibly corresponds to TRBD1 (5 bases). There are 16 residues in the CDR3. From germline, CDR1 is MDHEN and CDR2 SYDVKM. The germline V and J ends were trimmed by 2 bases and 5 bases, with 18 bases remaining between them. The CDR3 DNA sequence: TGTGCCAGCAGTTTACTAGGACGAGGACACCTTTATGGCTACACCTTC. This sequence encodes CASSLLGRGHLYGYTF.

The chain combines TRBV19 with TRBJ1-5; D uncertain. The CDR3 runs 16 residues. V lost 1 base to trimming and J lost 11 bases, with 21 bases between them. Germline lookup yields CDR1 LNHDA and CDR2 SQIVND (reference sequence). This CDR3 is CASSIGAHTSQVAQHF. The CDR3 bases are TGTGCCAGTAGTATAGGGGCCCACACCTCCCAAGTGGCCCAGCATTTT.

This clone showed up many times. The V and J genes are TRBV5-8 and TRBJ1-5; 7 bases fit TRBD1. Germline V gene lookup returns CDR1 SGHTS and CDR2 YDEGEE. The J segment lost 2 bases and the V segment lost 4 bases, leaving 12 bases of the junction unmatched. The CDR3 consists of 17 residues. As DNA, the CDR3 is TGTGCCAGCAGCCCCGGACAGGCGCCTTTGGGCAATCAGCCCCAGCATTTT. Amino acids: CASSPGQAPLGNQPQHF.

The CDR3 DNA sequence: TGTGCCAGCAGTGAAACGGGCTACGAGCAGTACTTC. It encodes CASSETGYEQYF. The rearrangement links TRBV6-1 to TRBJ2-7; D gene unclear. The CDR3 extends over 12 amino acids. V was trimmed by 2 bases and J by 3 bases, leaving 5 bases between them. Germline V lookup: CDR1 MNHNS, CDR2 SASEGT.

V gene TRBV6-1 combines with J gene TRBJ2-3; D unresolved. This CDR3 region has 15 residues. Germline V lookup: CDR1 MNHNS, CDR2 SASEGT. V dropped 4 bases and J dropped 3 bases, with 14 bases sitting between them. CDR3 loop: CASSALLGTTDTQYF. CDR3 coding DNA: TGTGCCAGCAGTGCTCTTTTGGGTACGACAGATACGCAGTATTTT.